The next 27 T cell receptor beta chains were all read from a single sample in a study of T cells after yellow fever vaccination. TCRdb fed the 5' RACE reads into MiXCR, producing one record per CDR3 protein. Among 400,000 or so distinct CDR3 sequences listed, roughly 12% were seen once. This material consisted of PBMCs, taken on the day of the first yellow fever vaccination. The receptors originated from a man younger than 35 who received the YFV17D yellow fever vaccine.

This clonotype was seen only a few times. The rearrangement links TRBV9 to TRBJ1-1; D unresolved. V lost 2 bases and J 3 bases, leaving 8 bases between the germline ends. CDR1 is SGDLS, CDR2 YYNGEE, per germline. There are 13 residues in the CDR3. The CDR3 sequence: CASSVSPDTEAFF. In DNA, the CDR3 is TGTGCCAGCAGCGTCAGTCCGGACACTGAAGCTTTCTTT.

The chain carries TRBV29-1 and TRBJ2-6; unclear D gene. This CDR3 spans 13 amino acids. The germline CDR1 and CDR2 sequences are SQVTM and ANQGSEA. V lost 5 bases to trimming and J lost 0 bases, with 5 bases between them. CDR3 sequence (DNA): TGCAGCGTTAGTCTCTCTGGGGCCAACGTCCTGACTTTC. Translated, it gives CSVSLSGANVLTF.

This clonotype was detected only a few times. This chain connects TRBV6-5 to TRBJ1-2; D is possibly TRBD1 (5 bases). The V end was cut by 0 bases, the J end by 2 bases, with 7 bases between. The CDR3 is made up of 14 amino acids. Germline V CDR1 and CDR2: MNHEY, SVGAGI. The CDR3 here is CASSYSGENYGYTF. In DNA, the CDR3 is TGTGCCAGCAGTTACTCAGGGGAGAACTATGGCTACACCTTC.

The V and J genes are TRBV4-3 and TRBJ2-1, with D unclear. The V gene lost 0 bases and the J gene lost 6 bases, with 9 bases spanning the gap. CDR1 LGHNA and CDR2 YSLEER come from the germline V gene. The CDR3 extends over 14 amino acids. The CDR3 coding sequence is TGCGCCAGCAGCCAAGAGCTGGCGCTCAATGAGCAGTTCTTC. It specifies CASSQELALNEQFF.

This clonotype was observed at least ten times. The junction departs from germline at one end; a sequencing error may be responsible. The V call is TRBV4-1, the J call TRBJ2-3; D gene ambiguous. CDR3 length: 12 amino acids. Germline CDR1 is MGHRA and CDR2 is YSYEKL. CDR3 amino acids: CASSPRADTQYF. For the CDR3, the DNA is TGTGCCAGCAGCCCCCGGGCAGATACGCAGTATTTT.

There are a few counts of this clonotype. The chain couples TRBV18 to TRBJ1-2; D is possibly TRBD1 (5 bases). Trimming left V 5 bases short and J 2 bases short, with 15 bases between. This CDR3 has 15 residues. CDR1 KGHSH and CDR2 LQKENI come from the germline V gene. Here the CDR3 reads CASSDGTATNYGYTF. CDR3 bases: TGTGCCAGCTCAGATGGGACGGCGACGAACTATGGCTACACCTTC. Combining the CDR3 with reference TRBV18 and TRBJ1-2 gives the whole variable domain NAGVMQNPRHLVRRRGQEARLRCSPMKGHSHVYWYRQLPEEGLKFMVYLQKENIIDESGMPKERFSAEFPKEGPSILRIQQVVRGDSAAYFCASSDGTATNYGYTFGSGTRLTVV.

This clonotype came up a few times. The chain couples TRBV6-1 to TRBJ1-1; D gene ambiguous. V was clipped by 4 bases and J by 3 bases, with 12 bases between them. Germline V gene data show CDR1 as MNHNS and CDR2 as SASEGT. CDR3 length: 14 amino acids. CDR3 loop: CASSALRADTEAFF. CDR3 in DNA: TGTGCCAGCAGTGCCCTTCGAGCGGACACTGAAGCTTTCTTT.

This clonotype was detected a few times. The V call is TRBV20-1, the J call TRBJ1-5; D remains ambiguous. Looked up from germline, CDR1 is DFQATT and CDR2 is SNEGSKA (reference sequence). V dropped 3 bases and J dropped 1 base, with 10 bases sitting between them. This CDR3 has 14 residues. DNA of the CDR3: TGCAGTGCTAGTGTCGGTGGGAGCAATCAGCCCCAGCATTTT. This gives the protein CSASVGGSNQPQHF.

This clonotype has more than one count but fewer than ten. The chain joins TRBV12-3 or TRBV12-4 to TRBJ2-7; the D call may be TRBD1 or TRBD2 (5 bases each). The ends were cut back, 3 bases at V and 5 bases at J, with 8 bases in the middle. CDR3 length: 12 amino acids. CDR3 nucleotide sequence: TGTGCCAGCAGTTTTTGGGGGAACGAGCAGTACGTC. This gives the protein CASSFWGNEQYV.

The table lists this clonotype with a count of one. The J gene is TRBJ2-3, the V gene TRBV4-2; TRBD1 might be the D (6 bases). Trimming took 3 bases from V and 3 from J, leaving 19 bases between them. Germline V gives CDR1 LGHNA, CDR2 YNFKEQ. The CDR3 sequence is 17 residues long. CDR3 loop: CASSQYRQGLWTDTQYF. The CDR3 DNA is TGTGCCAGCAGCCAGTACCGGCAGGGGTTATGGACAGATACGCAGTATTTT.

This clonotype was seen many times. The CDR3 region is CASSSIGTANTEAFF. The CDR3 region has the DNA TGTGCCAGCAGTTCCATAGGGACGGCAAACACTGAAGCTTTCTTT. The J gene is TRBJ1-1, the V gene TRBV6-5, with D possibly being TRBD1 (5 bases). V was pared by 4 bases and J by 2 bases, with 14 bases between. This CDR3 contains 15 residues. Germline CDR1 reads MNHEY; CDR2 reads SVGAGI.

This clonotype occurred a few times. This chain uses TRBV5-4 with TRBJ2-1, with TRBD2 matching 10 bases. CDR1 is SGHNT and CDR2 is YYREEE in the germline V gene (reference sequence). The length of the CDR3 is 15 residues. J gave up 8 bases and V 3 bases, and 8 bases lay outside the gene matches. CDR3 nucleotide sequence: TGTGCCAGCAGCTCGGGGACTAGCGATGTTTATGAGCAGTTCTTC. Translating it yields CASSSGTSDVYEQFF.

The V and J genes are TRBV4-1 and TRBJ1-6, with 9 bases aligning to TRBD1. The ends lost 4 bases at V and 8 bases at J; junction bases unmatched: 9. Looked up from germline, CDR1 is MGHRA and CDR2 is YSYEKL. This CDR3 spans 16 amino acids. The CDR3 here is CASSRGQDRGYSPLHF. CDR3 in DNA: TGCGCCAGCAGCCGCGGCCAGGACAGGGGTTATTCACCCCTCCACTTT.

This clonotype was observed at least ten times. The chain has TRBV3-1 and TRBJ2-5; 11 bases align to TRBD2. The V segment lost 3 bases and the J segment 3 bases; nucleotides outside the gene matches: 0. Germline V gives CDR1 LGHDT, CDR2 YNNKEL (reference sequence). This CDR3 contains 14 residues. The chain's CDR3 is CASSQTSGKETQYF. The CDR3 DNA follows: TGTGCCAGCAGCCAGACTAGCGGGAAAGAGACCCAGTACTTC.

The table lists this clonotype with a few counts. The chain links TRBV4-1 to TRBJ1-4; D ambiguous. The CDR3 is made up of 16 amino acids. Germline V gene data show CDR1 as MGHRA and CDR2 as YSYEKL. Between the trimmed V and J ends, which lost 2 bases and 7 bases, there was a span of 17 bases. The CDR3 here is CASSQPGFRGFEKLFF. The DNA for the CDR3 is TGCGCCAGCAGCCAACCGGGGTTCCGAGGTTTTGAAAAACTGTTTTTT.

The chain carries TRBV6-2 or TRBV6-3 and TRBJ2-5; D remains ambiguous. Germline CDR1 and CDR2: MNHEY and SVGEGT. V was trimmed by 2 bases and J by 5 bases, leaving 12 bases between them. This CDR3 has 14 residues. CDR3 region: CASSYRAAIETQYF. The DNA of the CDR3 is TGTGCCAGCAGTTACCGGGCGGCTATCGAGACCCAGTACTTC.

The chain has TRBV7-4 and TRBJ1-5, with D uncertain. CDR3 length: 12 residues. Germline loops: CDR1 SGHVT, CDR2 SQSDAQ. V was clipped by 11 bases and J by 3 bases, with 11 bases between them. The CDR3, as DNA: TGTGCCCGCGGAGGTAACAATCAGCCCCAGCATTTT. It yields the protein CARGGNNQPQHF.

The CDR3 spells CASSVSSGAYNEQFF. Written as DNA, the CDR3 is TGCGCCAGCAGCGTCTCTAGCGGGGCTTACAATGAGCAGTTCTTC. The chain couples TRBV5-1 to TRBJ2-1, with 9 nucleotides matching TRBD2. The J segment lost 4 bases and the V segment lost 4 bases, leaving 6 bases of the junction unmatched. CDR1 SGHRS and CDR2 YFSETQ come from the germline V gene. The CDR3 spans 15 residues. The variable domain in full, completed from reference TRBV5-1 and TRBJ2-1, reads KAGVTQTPRYLIKTRGQQVTLSCSPISGHRSVSWYQQTPGQGLQFLFEYFSETQRNKGNFPGRFSGRQFSNSRSEMNVSTLELGDSALYLCASSVSSGAYNEQFFGPGTRLTVL.

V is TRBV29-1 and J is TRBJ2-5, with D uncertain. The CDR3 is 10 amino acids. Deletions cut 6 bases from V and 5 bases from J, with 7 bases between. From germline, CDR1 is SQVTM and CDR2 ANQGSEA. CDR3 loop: CSVSWETQYF. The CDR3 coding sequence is TGCAGCGTATCCTGGGAGACCCAGTACTTC.

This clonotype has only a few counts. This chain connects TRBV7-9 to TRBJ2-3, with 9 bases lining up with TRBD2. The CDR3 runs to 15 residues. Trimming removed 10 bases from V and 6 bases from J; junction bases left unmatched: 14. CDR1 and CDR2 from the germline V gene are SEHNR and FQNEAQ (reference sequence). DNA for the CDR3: TGTGCCACCTCCCTTAGGGCTAGCGGGGCCGATACGCAGTATTTT. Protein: CATSLRASGADTQYF.

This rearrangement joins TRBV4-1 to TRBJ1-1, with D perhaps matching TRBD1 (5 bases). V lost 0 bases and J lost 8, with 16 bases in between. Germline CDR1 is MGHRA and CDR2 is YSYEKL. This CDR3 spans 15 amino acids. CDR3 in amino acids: CASSQDPGGNREAFF. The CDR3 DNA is TGCGCCAGCAGCCAAGACCCAGGAGGGAACAGGGAAGCTTTCTTT.

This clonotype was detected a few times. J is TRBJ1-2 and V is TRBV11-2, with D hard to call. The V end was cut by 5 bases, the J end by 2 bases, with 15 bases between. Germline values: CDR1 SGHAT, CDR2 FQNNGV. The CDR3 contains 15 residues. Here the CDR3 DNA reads TGTGCCAGCAGCCCGGGGATCACGACAAACTATGGCTACACCTTC. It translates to CASSPGITTNYGYTF.

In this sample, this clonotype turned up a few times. The CDR3 protein is CSAREGGNSPLHF. Here the CDR3 DNA reads TGCAGTGCTAGAGAGGGCGGGAATTCACCCCTCCACTTT. The J gene is TRBJ1-6, the V gene TRBV20-1, with D unclear. The V end lost 0 bases, the J end lost 7 bases, and 7 bases lay between the germline ends. Germline loops: CDR1 DFQATT, CDR2 SNEGSKA (reference sequence). The CDR3 loop spans 13 amino acids.

As DNA, the CDR3 is TGTGCCAGCGCCCCTACAGGGAACGAAGAGACCCAGTACTTC. This sequence encodes CASAPTGNEETQYF. The rearrangement uses TRBV6-2 or TRBV6-3 and TRBJ2-5, with a possible D match to TRBD1 (6 bases). In germline, CDR1 is MNHEY, CDR2 SVGEGT. The CDR3 covers 14 residues. V dropped 8 bases and J dropped 3 bases, with 16 bases sitting between them.

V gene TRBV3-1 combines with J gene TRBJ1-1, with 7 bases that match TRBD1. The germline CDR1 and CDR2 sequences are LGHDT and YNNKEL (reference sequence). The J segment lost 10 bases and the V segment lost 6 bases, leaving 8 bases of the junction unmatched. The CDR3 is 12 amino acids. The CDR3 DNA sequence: TGTGCCAGCAGTCTCGGACAGGTCGGAGCTTTCTTT. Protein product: CASSLGQVGAFF.

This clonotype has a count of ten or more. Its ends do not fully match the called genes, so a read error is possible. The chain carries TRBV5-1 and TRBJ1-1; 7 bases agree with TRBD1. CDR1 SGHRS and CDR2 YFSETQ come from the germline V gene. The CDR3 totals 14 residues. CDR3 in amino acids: CASSSGTANTEAFF. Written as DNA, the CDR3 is TGTGCCAGCAGCTCAGGGACAGCGAACACTGAAGCTTTCTTT.

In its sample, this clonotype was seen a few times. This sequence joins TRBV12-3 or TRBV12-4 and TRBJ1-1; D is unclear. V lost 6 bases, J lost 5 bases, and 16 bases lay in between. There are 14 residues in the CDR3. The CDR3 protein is CASRSTGWRTEAFF. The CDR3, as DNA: TGTGCCAGCAGATCAACGGGGTGGCGGACTGAAGCTTTCTTT.